Listed below are T cell receptor beta chains from one sample, sequenced in a study of T cell responses to AZD1222 COVID-19 vaccine. Only in-frame clones appear in the TCRdb table, and some are missing; sequencing was by immunoSEQ multiplex PCR. The top ten clones hold 1% to 1.5% of a sample with around 150,000 clones, just over 90% of them seen once. The sample consisted of peripheral blood, taken 28 days after the second AZD1222 dose. All receptors derive from an adult who received the AZD1222 COVID-19 vaccine. The CDR3 runs from the conserved cysteine through the conserved F or W. D genes are given only for firm matches. A clone size is listed for some rows: how often the clone was seen (once, few, many), or a class if it is expanded.

TRBD1,TRBJ2-3,NA,TRBV5-1,CASSPDRGTDTQYF,TGCGCCAGCAGCCCAGACAGGGGCACAGATACGCAGTATTTT
TRBD1,TRBJ1-3,NA,TRBV18,CASSPANRGRPNTIYF,TGTGCCAGCTCACCAGCGAACAGGGGAAGGCCGAACACCATATATTTT
NA,TRBJ2-1,NA,TRBV7-3,CASSLRPYNEQFF,TGTGCCAGCAGCTTAAGGCCGTACAATGAGCAGTTCTTC
NA,TRBJ2-7,NA,TRBV6-2/TRBV6-3,CASTYGDFAYEQYF,TGTGCCAGCACTTATGGGGACTTTGCCTACGAGCAGTACTTC
NA,TRBJ1-1,once,TRBV19,CASSILNTEAFF,TGTGCCAGTAGTATATTGAACACTGAAGCTTTCTTT
NA,TRBJ1-6,NA,TRBV6-5,CASSYDRTNNSPLHF,TGTGCCAGCAGTTACGACCGAACTAATAATTCACCCCTCCACTTT
NA,TRBJ1-4,NA,TRBV14,CASSPRQYGKLFF,TGTGCCAGCAGCCCACGACAGTATGGAAAACTGTTTTTT
TRBD2,TRBJ2-1,once,TRBV7-6,CASSQDAAGGPDNEQFF,TGTGCCAGCAGCCAAGATGCGGCGGGGGGGCCGGACAATGAGCAGTTCTTC
NA,TRBJ1-1,NA,TRBV7-9,CASSLDPGPAFF,TGTGCCAGCAGCTTAGACCCGGGTCCGGCTTTCTTT
NA,TRBJ2-2,NA,TRBV5-8,CASSLAIVPEKAGELFF,TGTGCCAGCAGCTTGGCCATAGTGCCTGAGAAAGCTGGGGAGCTGTTTTTT
TRBD1,TRBJ1-1,NA,TRBV7-9,CASSPQGGGGTEAFF,TGTGCCAGCAGCCCCCAGGGGGGAGGGGGTACTGAAGCTTTCTTT
NA,TRBJ1-2,NA,TRBV24-1,CATSDSGTSRYYGYTF,TGTGCCACCAGTGATTCCGGGACCTCCCGTTACTATGGCTACACCTTC
NA,TRBJ1-1,NA,TRBV15,CATSKRTGTEAFF,TGTGCCACCAGCAAACGAACGGGGACTGAAGCTTTCTTT
NA,TRBJ1-2,NA,TRBV7-2,CASSFRAGGYTF,TGTGCCAGCAGCTTCAGGGCCGGGGGCTACACCTTC
TRBD1,TRBJ1-6,NA,TRBV5-4,CASSLDGTGLSPLHF,TGTGCCAGCAGCTTGGATGGGACAGGGCTTTCACCCCTCCACTTT
NA,TRBJ1-1,NA,TRBV9,CASSAGIAGLDTEAFF,TGTGCCAGCAGCGCCGGGATAGCAGGGTTGGACACTGAAGCTTTCTTT
TRBD2,TRBJ2-3,NA,TRBV5-1,CASSLEGWSSGRIDTQYF,TGCGCCAGCAGCTTGGAGGGTTGGAGTAGCGGGAGAATAGATACGCAGTATTTT
NA,TRBJ1-5,NA,TRBV27,CASSLLNSNQPQHF,TGTGCCAGCAGTTTACTTAATAGCAATCAGCCCCAGCATTTT
NA,TRBJ2-7,NA,TRBV19,CASSYAGPTTLTHEQYF,TGTGCCAGTAGTTACGCCGGGCCAACCACCCTAACCCACGAGCAGTACTTC
NA,TRBJ1-4,NA,TRBV11-2,CASSSRTGTSTTNEKLFF,TGTGCCAGCAGCTCCCGAACAGGGACAAGCACAACTAATGAAAAACTGTTTTTT
TRBD1,TRBJ2-1,NA,TRBV24-1,CATSQTGGMNEQFF,TGTGCCACCAGCCAGACAGGGGGCATGAATGAGCAGTTCTTC
NA,TRBJ2-1,NA,TRBV14,CASSQDLGSYNEQFF,TGTGCCAGCAGCCAAGATCTCGGATCATACAATGAGCAGTTCTTC
NA,TRBJ1-1,NA,TRBV5-6,CASSLGGGDTEAFF,TGTGCCAGCAGCCTCGGGGGAGGGGACACTGAAGCTTTCTTT
TRBD1,TRBJ1-1,NA,TRBV23-1,CASSQTGGNKMNTEAFF,TGCGCCAGCAGCCAAACAGGGGGCAATAAGATGAACACTGAAGCTTTCTTT
NA,TRBJ1-3,NA,TRBV25-1,CASMSHISGNTIYF,TGTGCCAGCATGAGTCATATCTCTGGAAACACCATATATTTT
NA,TRBJ1-2,NA,TRBV9,CASSGDNRRYTF,TGTGCCAGCAGCGGAGATAACAGGAGATACACCTTC
TRBD1,TRBJ1-1,NA,TRBV11-2,CASSLDLGQTWAEAFF,TGTGCCAGCAGCTTAGATCTGGGACAGACTTGGGCTGAAGCTTTCTTT
TRBD1,TRBJ2-1,NA,TRBV14,CASSRDRVGVYNEQFF,TGTGCCAGCAGCCGCGACAGGGTTGGGGTTTACAATGAGCAGTTCTTC
TRBD1,TRBJ1-1,NA,TRBV7-9,CASREGARTEAFF,TGTGCCAGCAGGGAGGGGGCGCGTACTGAAGCTTTCTTT
NA,TRBJ1-2,NA,TRBV27,CASSFSPVVGYTF,TGTGCCAGCAGTTTCTCGCCGGTTGTTGGCTACACCTTC
NA,TRBJ2-7,NA,TRBV20-1,CSAGDQTKRYF,TGCAGTGCCGGGGACCAGACCAAACGGTACTTC
NA,TRBJ2-3,NA,TRBV19,CASSPAVLQGNTDTQYF,TGTGCCAGTAGCCCCGCCGTTTTACAGGGAAACACAGATACGCAGTATTTT
NA,TRBJ2-4,few,TRBV29-1,CSVEDRRVAKNIQYF,TGCAGCGTTGAAGATCGAAGGGTAGCCAAAAACATTCAGTACTTC
NA,TRBJ1-5,NA,TRBV27,CASSLGGQPQHF,TGTGCCAGCAGTTTGGGTGGCCAGCCCCAGCATTTT
NA,TRBJ2-7,NA,TRBV5-1,CASSFGVAYEQYF,TGCGCCAGCAGCTTCGGGGTAGCCTACGAGCAGTACTTC
TRBD1,TRBJ1-2,once,TRBV13,CASSHTGTGGSNYGYTF,TGTGCCAGCAGCCATACCGGGACAGGGGGTTCTAACTATGGCTACACCTTC
TRBD1,TRBJ1-2,NA,TRBV15,CATSTPSPGQGFRGYTF,TGTGCCACCAGCACACCGAGCCCGGGACAGGGATTTCGTGGCTACACCTTC
TRBD1,TRBJ2-2,few,TRBV6-5,CATTGPTHTGELFF,TGTGCCACGACAGGGCCCACTCACACCGGGGAGCTGTTTTTT
TRBD2,TRBJ2-1,NA,TRBV2,CASSWTSGGYGSYNEQFF,TGTGCCAGCAGTTGGACTAGCGGGGGATATGGCTCCTACAATGAGCAGTTCTTC
NA,TRBJ2-3,NA,TRBV19,CASSIRSLLPTDTQYF,TGTGCCAGTAGTATAAGAAGTCTACTCCCCACAGATACGCAGTATTTT
TRBD1,TRBJ2-7,NA,TRBV7-9,CASSRGTGPSYEQYF,TGTGCCAGCAGTCGGGGGACAGGACCCTCCTACGAGCAGTACTTC
TRBD1,TRBJ2-5,NA,TRBV25-1,CASSEYYRPDREETQYF,TGTGCCAGCAGTGAATATTATCGCCCGGACAGGGAAGAGACCCAGTACTTC
NA,TRBJ1-2,NA,TRBV25-1,CASSESGSNYGYTF,TGTGCCAGCAGTGAATCTGGCAGTAACTATGGCTACACCTTC
TRBD2,TRBJ2-1,few,TRBV3-1/TRBV3-2,CASSQPHGTGGPENEQFF,TGTGCCAGCAGCCAGCCCCACGGAACGGGAGGGCCGGAAAATGAGCAGTTCTTC
TRBD2,TRBJ2-1,NA,TRBV19,CASSPPRGVGNEQFF,TGTGCCAGTAGTCCCCCCCGGGGGGTGGGCAATGAGCAGTTCTTC
NA,TRBJ1-1,NA,TRBV5-4,CASSQTLGSTEAFF,TGTGCCAGCAGCCAAACTTTGGGTAGCACTGAAGCTTTCTTT
TRBD1,TRBJ2-1,NA,TRBV5-1,CASSFLVMGQGAYEQFF,TGCGCCAGCAGCTTTTTGGTTATGGGACAGGGGGCTTATGAGCAGTTCTTC
NA,TRBJ2-5,once,TRBV9,CASGVDETQYF,TGTGCCAGCGGTGTGGACGAGACCCAGTACTTC
TRBD1,TRBJ2-7,NA,TRBV20-1,CSASRRDRPSYEQYF,TGCAGTGCTAGTCGGCGGGACAGGCCCTCCTACGAGCAGTACTTC
TRBD2,TRBJ2-1,NA,TRBV6-6,CASSPSGGLAGEWSYNEQFF,TGTGCCAGCAGCCCCTCGGGCGGACTAGCGGGGGAGTGGTCCTACAATGAGCAGTTCTTC
TRBD2,TRBJ2-5,NA,TRBV7-6,CASSLGTSGGRRPQETQYF,TGTGCCAGCAGCTTAGGGACTAGCGGGGGGCGGAGGCCTCAAGAGACCCAGTACTTC
NA,TRBJ1-1,NA,TRBV28,CASSSALEAFF,TGTGCCAGCAGTTCTGCCCTTGAAGCTTTCTTT
NA,TRBJ2-7,NA,TRBV2,CASSAQTYEQYF,TGTGCCAGCAGTGCTCAGACCTACGAGCAGTACTTC